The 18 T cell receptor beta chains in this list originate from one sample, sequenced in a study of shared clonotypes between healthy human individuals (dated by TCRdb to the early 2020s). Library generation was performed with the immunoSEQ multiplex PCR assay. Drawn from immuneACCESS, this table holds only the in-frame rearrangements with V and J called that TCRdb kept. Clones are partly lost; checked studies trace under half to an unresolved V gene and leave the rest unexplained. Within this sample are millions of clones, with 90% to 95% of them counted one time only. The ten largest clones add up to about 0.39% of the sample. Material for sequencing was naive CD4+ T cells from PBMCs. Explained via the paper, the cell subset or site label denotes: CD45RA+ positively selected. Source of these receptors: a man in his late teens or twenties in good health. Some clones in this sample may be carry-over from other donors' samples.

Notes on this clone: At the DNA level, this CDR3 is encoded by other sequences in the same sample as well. The CDR3 bases are TGTGCCAGCAGCCTCGGACAGTCCTATGGCTACACCTTC. It translates to CASSLGQSYGYTF. The chain is built from TRBV11-2 and TRBJ1-2; a weak D match, TRBD1 (6 bases). CDR3 size: 13 residues. Germline CDR1 SGHAT, CDR2 FQNNGV. The germline V and J ends were trimmed by 5 bases and 4 bases, with 11 bases remaining between them.

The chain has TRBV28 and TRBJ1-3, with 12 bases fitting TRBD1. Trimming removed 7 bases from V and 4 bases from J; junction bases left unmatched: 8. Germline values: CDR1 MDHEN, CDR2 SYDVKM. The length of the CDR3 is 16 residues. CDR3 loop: CASNPGTGGLGNTIYF. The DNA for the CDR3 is TGTGCCAGCAACCCCGGGACAGGGGGCTTGGGAAACACCATATATTTT.

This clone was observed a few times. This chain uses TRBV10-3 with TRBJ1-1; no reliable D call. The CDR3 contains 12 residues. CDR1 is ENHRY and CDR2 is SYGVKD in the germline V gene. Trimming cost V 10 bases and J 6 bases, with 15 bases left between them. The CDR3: CATGRVEAEAFF. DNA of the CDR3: TGTGCCACCGGACGGGTGGAGGCTGAAGCTTTCTTT.

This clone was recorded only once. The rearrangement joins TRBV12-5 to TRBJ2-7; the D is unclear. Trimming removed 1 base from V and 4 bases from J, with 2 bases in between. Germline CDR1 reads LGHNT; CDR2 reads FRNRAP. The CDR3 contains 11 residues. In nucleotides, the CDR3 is TGTGCTAGTGGTTTGGCTTACGAGCAGTACTTC. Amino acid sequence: CASGLAYEQYF.

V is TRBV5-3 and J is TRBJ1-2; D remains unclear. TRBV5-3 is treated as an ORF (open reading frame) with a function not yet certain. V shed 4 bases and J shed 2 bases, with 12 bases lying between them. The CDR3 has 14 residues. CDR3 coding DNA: TGTGCCAGAAGCCAAGGACGGATAAACTATGGCTACACCTTC. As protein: CARSQGRINYGYTF.

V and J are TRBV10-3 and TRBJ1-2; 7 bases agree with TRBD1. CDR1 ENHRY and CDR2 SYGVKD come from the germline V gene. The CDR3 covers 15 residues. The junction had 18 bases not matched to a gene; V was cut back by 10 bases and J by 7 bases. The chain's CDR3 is CASQAEPRGGSGYTF. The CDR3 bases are TGTGCCAGCCAGGCGGAACCTAGAGGGGGCTCTGGCTACACCTTC.

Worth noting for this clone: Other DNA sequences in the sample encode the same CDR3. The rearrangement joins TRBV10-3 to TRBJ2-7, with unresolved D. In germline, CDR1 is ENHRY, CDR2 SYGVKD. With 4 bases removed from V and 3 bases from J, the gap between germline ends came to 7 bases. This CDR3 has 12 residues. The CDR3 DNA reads TGTGCCATCAGTGGGACGGACTACGAGCAGTACTTC. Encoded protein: CAISGTDYEQYF.

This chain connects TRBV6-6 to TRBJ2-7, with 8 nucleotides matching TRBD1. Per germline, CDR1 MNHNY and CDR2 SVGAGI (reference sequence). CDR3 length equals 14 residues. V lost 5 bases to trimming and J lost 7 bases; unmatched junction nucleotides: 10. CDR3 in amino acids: CASSDRQGTDEQYF. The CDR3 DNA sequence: TGTGCCAGCAGTGACCGACAGGGGACGGATGAGCAGTACTTC.

CDR3 sequence reads: CATRGEARNQPQHF. CDR3 coding DNA: TGTGCCACCAGAGGGGAGGCAAGGAATCAGCCCCAGCATTTT. The V call is TRBV19, the J call TRBJ1-5, with D tentatively TRBD1 (5 bases). Germline V gene sequence: CDR1 LNHDA, CDR2 SQIVND (reference sequence). V shed 10 bases and J shed 4 bases, with 17 bases lying between them. The CDR3 is 14 residues long. Drawing the rest from reference TRBV19 and TRBJ1-5, the complete variable domain is DGGITQSPKYLFRKEGQNVTLSCEQNLNHDAMYWYRQDPGQGLRLIYYSQIVNDFQKGDIAEGYSVSREKKESFPLTVTSAQKNPTAFYLCATRGEARNQPQHFGDGTRLSIL.

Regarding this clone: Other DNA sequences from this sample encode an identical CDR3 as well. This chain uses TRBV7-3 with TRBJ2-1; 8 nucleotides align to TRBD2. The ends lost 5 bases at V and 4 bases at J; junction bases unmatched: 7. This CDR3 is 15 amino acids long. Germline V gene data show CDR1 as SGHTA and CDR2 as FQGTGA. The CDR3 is CASSPSLAGYNEQFF. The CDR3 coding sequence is TGTGCCAGCAGCCCCTCGTTAGCGGGGTACAATGAGCAGTTCTTC.

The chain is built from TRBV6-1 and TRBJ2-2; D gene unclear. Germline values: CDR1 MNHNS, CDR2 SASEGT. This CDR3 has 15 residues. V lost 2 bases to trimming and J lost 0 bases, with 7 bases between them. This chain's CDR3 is CASSEISTNTGELFF. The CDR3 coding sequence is TGTGCCAGCAGTGAAATTAGTACGAACACCGGGGAGCTGTTTTTT.

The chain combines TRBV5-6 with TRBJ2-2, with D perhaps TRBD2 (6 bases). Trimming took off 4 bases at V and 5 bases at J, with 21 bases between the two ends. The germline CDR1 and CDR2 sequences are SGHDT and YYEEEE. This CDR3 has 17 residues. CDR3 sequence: CASSPWLHGAGTGELFF. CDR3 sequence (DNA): TGTGCCAGCAGCCCATGGTTGCACGGGGCGGGGACCGGGGAGCTGTTTTTT.

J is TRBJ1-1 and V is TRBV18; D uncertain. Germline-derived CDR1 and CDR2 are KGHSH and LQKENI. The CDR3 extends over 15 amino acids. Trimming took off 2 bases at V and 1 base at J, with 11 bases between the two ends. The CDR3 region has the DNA TGTGCCAGCTCACCAGTCCCGGGAGGGAACACTGAAGCTTTCTTT. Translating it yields CASSPVPGGNTEAFF.

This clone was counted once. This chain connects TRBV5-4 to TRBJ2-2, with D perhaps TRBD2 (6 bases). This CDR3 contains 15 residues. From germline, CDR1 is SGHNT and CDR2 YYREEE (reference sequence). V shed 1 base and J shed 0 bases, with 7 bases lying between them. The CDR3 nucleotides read TGTGCCAGCAGCTTGCCGGGGGCGAACACCGGGGAGCTGTTTTTT. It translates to CASSLPGANTGELFF.

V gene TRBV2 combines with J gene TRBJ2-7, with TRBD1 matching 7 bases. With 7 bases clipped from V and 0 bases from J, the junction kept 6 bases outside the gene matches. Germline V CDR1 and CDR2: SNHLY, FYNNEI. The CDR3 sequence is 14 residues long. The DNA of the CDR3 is TGTGCCAGCACTCGACAGGGAAGCTCCTACGAGCAGTACTTC. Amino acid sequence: CASTRQGSSYEQYF.

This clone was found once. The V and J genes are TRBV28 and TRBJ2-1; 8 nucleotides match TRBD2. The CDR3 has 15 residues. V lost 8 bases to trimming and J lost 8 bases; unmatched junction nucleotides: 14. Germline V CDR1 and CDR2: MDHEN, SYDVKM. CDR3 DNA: TGTGCCAGCGCCCTATGGGCGGGAGGTCAGCATGAGCAGTTCTTC. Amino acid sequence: CASALWAGGQHEQFF.

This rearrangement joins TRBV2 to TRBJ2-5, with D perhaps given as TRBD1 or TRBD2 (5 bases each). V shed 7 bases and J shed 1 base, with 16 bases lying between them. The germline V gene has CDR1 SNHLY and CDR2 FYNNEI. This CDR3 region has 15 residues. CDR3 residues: CASTSLGAGQETQYF. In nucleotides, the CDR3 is TGTGCCAGCACCTCCCTCGGGGCTGGCCAAGAGACCCAGTACTTC.

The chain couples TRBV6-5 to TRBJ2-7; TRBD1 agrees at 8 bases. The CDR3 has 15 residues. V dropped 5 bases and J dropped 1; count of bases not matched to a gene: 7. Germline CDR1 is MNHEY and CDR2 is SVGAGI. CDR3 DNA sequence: TGTGCCAGCAGTCTAACCCGACAGGGGTCCTACGAGCAGTACTTC. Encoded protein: CASSLTRQGSYEQYF.